The sequence of this TCR beta chain was determined in a study of tumor-infiltrating lymphocytes in localized non-small cell lung cancer. Study background: Tumor tissue and non-adjacent uninvolved lung came from each patient.

The CDR3 is 14 residues long. The V gene lost 7 bases and the J gene lost 4 bases, with 16 bases spanning the gap. Germline V lookup: CDR1 MNHEY, CDR2 SMNVEV (reference sequence). Measured with immunoSEQ multiplex PCR; TCRdb has only the in-frame clones, and not every one. This sample has thousands of clones, with 58% found just once. Sequenced input: uninvolved lung tissue not adjacent to the tumor. This sequence was found in a human donor with non-small cell lung cancer. The chain uses TRBV27 and TRBJ1-1, with a possible D match to TRBD1 (5 bases). The CDR3 is CASNLSGPGTEAFF. In DNA form, the CDR3 reads TGTGCCAGCAACTTGTCGGGGCCAGGCACTGAAGCTTTCTTT.